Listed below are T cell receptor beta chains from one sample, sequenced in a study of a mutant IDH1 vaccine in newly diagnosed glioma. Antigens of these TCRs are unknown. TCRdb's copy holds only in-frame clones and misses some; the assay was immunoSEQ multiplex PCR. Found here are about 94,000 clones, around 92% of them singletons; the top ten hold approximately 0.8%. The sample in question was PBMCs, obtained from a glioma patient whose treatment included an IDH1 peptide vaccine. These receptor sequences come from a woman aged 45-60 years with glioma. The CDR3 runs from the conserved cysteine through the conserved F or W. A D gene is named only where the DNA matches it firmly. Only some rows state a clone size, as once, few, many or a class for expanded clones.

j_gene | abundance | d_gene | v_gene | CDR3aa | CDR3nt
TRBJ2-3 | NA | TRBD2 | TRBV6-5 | CASSYWGSGRHTQYF | TGTGCCAGCAGTTACTGGGGTAGCGGGAGACATACGCAGTATTTT
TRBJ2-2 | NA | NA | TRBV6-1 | CASRGGNTGELFF | TGTGCCAGTAGGGGGGGAAACACCGGGGAGCTGTTTTTT
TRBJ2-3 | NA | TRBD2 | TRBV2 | CASPGRERADTQYF | TGTGCCAGCCCCGGGCGGGAGAGGGCAGATACGCAGTATTTT
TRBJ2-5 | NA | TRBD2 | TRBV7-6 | CASSQGLAGGPGEQYF | TGTGCCAGCAGCCAAGGACTAGCGGGAGGGCCGGGAGAGCAGTACTTC
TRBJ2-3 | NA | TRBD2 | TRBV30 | CAWKGLAGGRRTDTQYF | TGTGCCTGGAAGGGACTAGCGGGAGGGAGACGTACAGATACGCAGTATTTT
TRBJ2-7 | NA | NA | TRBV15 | CATSRDGVGGYEQYF | TGTGCCACCAGCAGAGATGGGGTGGGGGGCTACGAGCAGTACTTC
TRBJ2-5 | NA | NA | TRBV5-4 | CASSLGSEGETQYF | TGTGCCAGCAGCTTGGGTTCAGAGGGAGAGACCCAGTACTTC
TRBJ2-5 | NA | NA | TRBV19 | CASTPGRQETQYF | TGTGCCAGTACCCCCGGCAGACAAGAGACCCAGTACTTC
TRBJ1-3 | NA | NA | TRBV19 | CASSSWNGNTIYF | TGTGCCAGTAGTTCCTGGAATGGAAACACCATATATTTT
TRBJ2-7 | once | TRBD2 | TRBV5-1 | CASSLGRLAGGMPSYEQYF | TGCGCCAGCAGCTTGGGGAGGCTAGCGGGAGGGATGCCGTCCTACGAGCAGTACTTC
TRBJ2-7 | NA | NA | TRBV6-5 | CASSYSWRTEQYF | TGTGCCAGCAGTTACTCGTGGAGGACCGAGCAGTACTTC
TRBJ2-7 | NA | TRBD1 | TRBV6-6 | CASRPEGGQGFEQYF | TGTGCCAGCAGACCCGAGGGGGGACAGGGGTTCGAGCAGTACTTC
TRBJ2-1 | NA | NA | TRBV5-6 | CASSLALTREQFF | TGTGCCAGCAGCTTGGCACTGACCCGTGAGCAGTTCTTC
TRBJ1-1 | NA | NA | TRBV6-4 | CASRDREAFF | TGTGCCAGCAGGGACAGAGAAGCTTTCTTT
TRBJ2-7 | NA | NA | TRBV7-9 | CASSLVRATKDKQYF | TGTGCCAGCAGCTTAGTCAGGGCTACGAAAGACAAGCAGTACTTC
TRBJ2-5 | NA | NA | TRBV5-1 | CASSRSSSSTQYF | TGCGCCAGCAGCCGCTCTTCTAGCTCGACCCAGTACTTC
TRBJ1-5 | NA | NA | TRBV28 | CASSRKWGQPQHF | TGTGCCAGTAGCCGGAAGTGGGGTCAACCCCAGCATTTT
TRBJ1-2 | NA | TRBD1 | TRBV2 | CAAYTGESGYTF | TGTGCCGCCTACACAGGGGAAAGTGGCTACACCTTC
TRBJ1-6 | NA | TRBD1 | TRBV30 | CAWSRQGFHLHF | TGTGCCTGGAGTCGACAGGGGTTCCATCTCCACTTT
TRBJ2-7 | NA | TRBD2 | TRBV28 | CASRPLAGTYEQYF | TGTGCCAGCCGCCCGCTAGCGGGAACCTACGAGCAGTACTTC
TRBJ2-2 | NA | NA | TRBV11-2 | CASSLHSGRGTGELFF | TGTGCCAGCAGCTTACACAGCGGAAGGGGCACCGGGGAGCTGTTTTTT
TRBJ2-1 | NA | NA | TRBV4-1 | CASRGSGREPSYNEQFF | TGCGCCAGCAGGGGTTCAGGGCGGGAACCCTCCTACAATGAGCAGTTCTTC
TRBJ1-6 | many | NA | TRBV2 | CAGRGEISPLHF | TGTGCCGGCCGGGGGGAAATTTCACCCCTCCACTTT
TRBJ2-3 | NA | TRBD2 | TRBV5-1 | CASSRTSTTQYF | TGCGCCAGCAGCCGGACTAGTACGACGCAGTATTTT
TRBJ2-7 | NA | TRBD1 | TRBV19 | CASTRSGTGTYEQYF | TGTGCCAGTACCCGCTCCGGGACAGGGACCTACGAGCAGTACTTC
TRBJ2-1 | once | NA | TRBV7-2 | CASSSQGEQWIEQFF | TGTGCCAGCAGCTCCCAAGGGGAGCAATGGATTGAGCAGTTCTTC
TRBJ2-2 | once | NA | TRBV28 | CASSLASDNTGELFF | TGTGCCAGCAGTCTAGCGTCGGATAACACCGGGGAGCTGTTTTTT
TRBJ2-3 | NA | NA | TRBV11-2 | CASSLGYRGRTDTQYF | TGTGCCAGCAGCTTAGGCTACCGGGGCCGGACAGATACGCAGTATTTT
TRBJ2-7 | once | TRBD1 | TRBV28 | CASSDIQGALPNEQYF | TGTGCCAGCAGTGATATTCAGGGGGCTCTACCCAACGAGCAGTACTTC
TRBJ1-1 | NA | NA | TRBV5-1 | CASSSDPGQTEAFF | TGCGCCAGCAGCTCCGATCCGGGACAAACTGAAGCTTTCTTT
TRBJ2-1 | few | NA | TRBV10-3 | CAISESGNEQFF | TGTGCCATCAGTGAATCGGGGAATGAGCAGTTCTTC
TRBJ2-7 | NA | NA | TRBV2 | CASNERQGMNEQYF | TGTGCCAGCAATGAGAGGCAGGGGATGAACGAGCAGTACTTC
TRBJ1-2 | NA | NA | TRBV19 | CASSIELGRGYTF | TGTGCCAGTAGTATCGAGTTGGGCAGAGGCTACACCTTC
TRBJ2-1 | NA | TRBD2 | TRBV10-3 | CAINLAGGNEQFF | TGTGCCATCAACCTAGCGGGAGGCAATGAGCAGTTCTTC
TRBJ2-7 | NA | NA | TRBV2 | CASYEGPLSYEQYF | TGTGCCAGCTACGAAGGGCCCCTCTCCTACGAGCAGTACTTC
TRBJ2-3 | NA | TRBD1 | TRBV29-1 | CSVEVQGAARTDTQYF | TGCAGCGTTGAAGTCCAGGGGGCGGCCCGCACAGATACGCAGTATTTT
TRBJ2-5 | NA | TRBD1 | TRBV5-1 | CASSADRVETQYF | TGCGCCAGCAGCGCCGACAGGGTGGAGACCCAGTACTTC
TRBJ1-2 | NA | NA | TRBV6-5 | CASSYRTASGSYTF | TGTGCCAGCAGTTACCGGACCGCCTCGGGGAGCTACACCTTC
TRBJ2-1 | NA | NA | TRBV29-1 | CSVPGGGFEQFF | TGCAGCGTCCCAGGCGGGGGCTTTGAGCAGTTCTTC
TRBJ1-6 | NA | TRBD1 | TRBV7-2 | CASSRGRGHYNSPLHF | TGTGCCAGCAGCAGGGGGCGGGGACACTATAATTCACCCCTCCACTTT
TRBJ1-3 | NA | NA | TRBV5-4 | CASSQGGVLSGNTIYF | TGTGCCAGCAGCCAAGGGGGGGTCCTCTCTGGAAACACCATATATTTT
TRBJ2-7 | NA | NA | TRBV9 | CASSPRGGEQYF | TGTGCCAGCAGCCCCAGAGGGGGAGAGCAGTACTTC
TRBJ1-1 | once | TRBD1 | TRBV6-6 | CASSLQGAGTEAFF | TGTGCCAGCAGTTTGCAGGGGGCGGGAACTGAAGCTTTCTTT
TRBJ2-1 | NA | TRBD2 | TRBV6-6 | CASSYSRAGGSDEQFF | TGTGCCAGCAGTTACTCGCGAGCGGGAGGGAGCGATGAGCAGTTCTTC
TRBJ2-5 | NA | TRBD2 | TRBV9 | CASSVGAGDLETQYF | TGTGCCAGCAGCGTAGGAGCGGGAGACCTAGAGACCCAGTACTTC
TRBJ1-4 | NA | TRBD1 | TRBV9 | CASSLQGRNEKLFF | TGTGCCAGCAGCCTACAGGGGCGTAATGAAAAACTGTTTTTT
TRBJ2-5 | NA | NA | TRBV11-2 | CASSSMVAQETQYF | TGTGCCAGCAGCTCTATGGTAGCGCAAGAGACCCAGTACTTC
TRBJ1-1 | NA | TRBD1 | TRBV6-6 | CASRTGQVETEVFF | TGTGCCAGCAGGACGGGACAGGTGGAAACTGAAGTTTTCTTT
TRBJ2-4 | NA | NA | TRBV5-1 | CASSLSLWGDRNIQYF | TGCGCCAGCAGCTTGTCTTTGTGGGGCGACAGAAACATTCAGTACTTC
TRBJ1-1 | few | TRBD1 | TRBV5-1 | CASRIKPGQEFEAFF | TGCGCCAGCAGAATCAAACCGGGACAGGAGTTTGAAGCTTTCTTT
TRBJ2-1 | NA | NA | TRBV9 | CASSVEGGGHNEQFF | TGTGCCAGCAGCGTAGAGGGGGGAGGGCACAATGAGCAGTTCTTC
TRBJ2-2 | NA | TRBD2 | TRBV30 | CAWSTGTSGYTGELFF | TGTGCCTGGAGTACCGGGACTAGCGGATACACCGGGGAGCTGTTTTTT